This is a list of T cell receptor beta chains from one sample in a study of shared clonotypes between healthy human individuals. Only in-frame clones appear in the TCRdb table, and some are missing; sequencing was by immunoSEQ multiplex PCR. The data contain around 1.5 million clones, 95% to 99% of them singletons. Sequences were obtained from naive CD4+ T cells sorted from blood. The origin of the receptors is a man aged 25-40 years in good health. Each CDR3 is given with its conserved first and last residue. Fields, in order: J gene, D gene, V gene, clone size, CDR3 protein, CDR3 DNA. A D gene is named only where the DNA matches it firmly. A clone size is listed for some rows: how often the clone was seen (once, few, many), or a class if it is expanded.

>TRBJ2-7|TRBD2|TRBV18|NA
CASSPPGTSGLHYEQYF
TGTGCCAGCTCACCACCGGGGACTAGCGGACTACACTACGAGCAGTACTTC
>TRBJ1-5|TRBD1|TRBV7-6|once
CASSLGTGENQPQHF
TGTGCCAGCAGCTTAGGAACAGGGGAAAATCAGCCCCAGCATTTT
>TRBJ2-5|NA|TRBV11-1|once
CASSQYTATWGETQYF
TGTGCCAGCAGCCAATACACAGCTACTTGGGGAGAGACCCAGTACTTC
>TRBJ2-7|NA|TRBV9|NA
CASSVSPSSYEQYF
TGTGCCAGCAGCGTATCTCCGAGCTCCTACGAGCAGTACTTC
>TRBJ2-5|TRBD1|TRBV14|NA
CASSRRGPETQYF
TGTGCCAGCAGCCGCAGGGGGCCAGAGACCCAGTACTTC
>TRBJ1-5|NA|TRBV7-8|NA
CASSLVAGGGQPQHF
TGTGCCAGCAGCTTAGTCGCCGGGGGCGGGCAGCCCCAGCATTTT
>TRBJ2-3|NA|TRBV5-1|NA
CASSLEPGNTDTQYF
TGCGCCAGCAGCTTGGAACCGGGAAACACAGATACGCAGTATTTT
>TRBJ1-4|NA|TRBV18|NA
CASSKQEPRNEKLFF
TGTGCCAGCTCGAAACAGGAGCCTCGGAATGAAAAACTGTTTTTT
>TRBJ2-5|NA|TRBV5-6|NA
CASSLQGTQYF
TGTGCCAGCAGCTTGCAGGGGACCCAGTACTTC
>TRBJ2-5|TRBD2|TRBV7-9|NA
CASSPRGGGLQETQYF
TGTGCCAGCAGCCCGCGGGGGGGTGGTCTCCAAGAGACCCAGTACTTC
>TRBJ1-4|NA|TRBV7-9|NA
CASSPGEEKLFF
TGTGCCAGCAGCCCCGGGGAAGAAAAACTGTTTTTT
>TRBJ1-2|TRBD1|TRBV5-1|NA
CASSSGTVYGYTF
TGCGCCAGCAGCTCCGGGACAGTTTATGGCTACACCTTC
>TRBJ1-4|NA|TRBV5-8|NA
CASSSKQGWAEKLFF
TGTGCCAGCAGCTCGAAACAGGGTTGGGCGGAAAAACTGTTTTTT
>TRBJ1-5|NA|TRBV6-5|NA
CASSLYRQNQPQHF
TGTGCCAGCAGTCTATATCGACAGAATCAGCCCCAGCATTTT
>TRBJ1-2|NA|TRBV27|NA
CASSSQGDRDGYTF
TGTGCCAGCAGTTCGCAGGGTGACAGAGATGGCTACACCTTC
>TRBJ2-7|TRBD1|TRBV2|few
CAKSRDSYEQYF
TGTGCCAAGTCCCGGGACAGCTACGAGCAGTACTTC
>TRBJ2-6|NA|TRBV4-3|NA
CASSQDPRGGANVLTF
TGCGCCAGCAGCCAAGATCCCCGGGGTGGGGCCAACGTCCTGACTTTC
>TRBJ2-7|TRBD2|TRBV5-1|NA
CASSISGSYEQYF
TGCGCCAGCAGCATCAGCGGGAGCTACGAGCAGTACTTC
>TRBJ2-2|TRBD2|TRBV5-4|NA
CASSPGLAGNTGELFF
TGTGCCAGCAGCCCGGGACTAGCAGGGAACACCGGGGAGCTGTTTTTT
>TRBJ2-3|NA|TRBV6-4|NA
CATSMGGPLDTQYF
TGTGCCACCTCAATGGGGGGTCCCCTTGATACGCAGTATTTT
>TRBJ2-2|TRBD2|TRBV29-1|NA
CSVGGTGGSTGELFF
TGCAGCGTTGGGGGGACGGGAGGGAGCACCGGGGAGCTGTTTTTT
>TRBJ2-3|TRBD2|TRBV7-3|NA
CASSSKTSGRTDTQYF
TGTGCCAGCAGCTCCAAGACTAGCGGGAGAACAGATACGCAGTATTTT
>TRBJ2-1|TRBD2|TRBV27|once
CASSWGLARHNEQFF
TGTGCCAGCAGTTGGGGACTAGCCCGCCACAATGAGCAGTTCTTC
>TRBJ2-3|TRBD2|TRBV19|NA
CASSISGSGHTQYF
TGTGCCAGTAGTATCAGCGGGAGTGGACATACGCAGTATTTT
>TRBJ2-5|TRBD2|TRBV5-1|NA
CASSLGLAGGPVETQYF
TGCGCCAGCAGCTTGGGACTAGCGGGAGGGCCTGTAGAGACCCAGTACTTC
>TRBJ1-1|TRBD1|TRBV28|NA
CASMGQGVITEAFF
TGTGCCAGCATGGGACAGGGGGTGATCACTGAAGCTTTCTTT
>TRBJ2-1|NA|TRBV29-1|NA
CSGGPGAEQFF
TGCAGCGGCGGGCCGGGTGCTGAGCAGTTCTTC
>TRBJ2-1|TRBD2|TRBV7-6|NA
CASSSTSVPYNEQFF
TGTGCCAGCAGCTCTACTAGCGTTCCCTACAATGAGCAGTTCTTC
>TRBJ1-1|NA|TRBV5-1|NA
CASTPGPDGILNTEAFF
TGCGCCAGCACCCCCGGCCCGGATGGGATCTTGAACACTGAAGCTTTCTTT
>TRBJ2-7|TRBD1|TRBV6-5|NA
CASSYGGTARYEQYF
TGTGCCAGCAGTTACGGTGGGACAGCGAGATACGAGCAGTACTTC
>TRBJ2-7|TRBD1|TRBV4-2|NA
CASSLQVTGTGGSEQYF
TGTGCCAGCAGCCTTCAAGTTACCGGGACAGGGGGCAGCGAGCAGTACTTC
>TRBJ2-7|NA|TRBV7-9|NA
CASSTYEGGSYEQYF
TGTGCCAGCAGCACTTATGAGGGAGGCTCCTACGAGCAGTACTTC
>TRBJ1-4|NA|TRBV15|NA
CATWAGDREKLFF
TGTGCCACCTGGGCAGGGGATCGGGAAAAACTGTTTTTT
>TRBJ2-7|NA|TRBV19|NA
CASSTSGARSAHF
TGTGCCAGTAGTACATCGGGAGCGCGGTCGGCGCACTTC
>TRBJ2-7|NA|TRBV27|NA
CASSRRGLYEQYF
TGTGCCAGCAGCCGACGTGGGCTCTACGAGCAGTACTTC
>TRBJ2-3|TRBD2|TRBV4-3|NA
CASSQRASSGSGSASTDTQYF
TGCGCCAGCAGCCAGCGGGCGTCTAGCGGGAGTGGAAGCGCTAGCACAGATACGCAGTATTTT
>TRBJ2-2|NA|TRBV7-2|NA
CASSPGLPSGELFF
TGTGCCAGCAGCCCGGGACTGCCTTCGGGGGAGCTGTTTTTT
>TRBJ1-4|TRBD1|TRBV18|NA
CASSRSTGPANEKLFF
TGTGCCAGCTCAAGATCGACAGGGCCGGCTAATGAAAAACTGTTTTTT
>TRBJ2-1|NA|TRBV5-4|NA
CASSAPTSPVINEQFF
TGTGCCAGCAGCGCCCCGACCAGCCCGGTAATCAATGAGCAGTTCTTC
>TRBJ1-2|NA|TRBV5-4|NA
CASSLNQGKGNYGYTF
TGTGCCAGCAGCTTAAACCAGGGGAAGGGCAACTATGGCTACACCTTC
>TRBJ2-1|NA|TRBV11-3|NA
CASSFRLRPLNEQFF
TGTGCCAGCAGCTTTCGGCTGCGCCCCCTCAATGAGCAGTTCTTC
>TRBJ2-1|TRBD2|TRBV5-4|NA
CASSPELAEWNEQFF
TGTGCCAGCAGCCCTGAACTAGCGGAGTGGAATGAGCAGTTCTTC
>TRBJ1-1|NA|TRBV9|NA
CASTRGGVLTEAFF
TGTGCCAGCACCCGAGGGGGGGTCCTCACTGAAGCTTTCTTT
>TRBJ1-1|NA|TRBV29-1|NA
CSVARDGWNTEAFF
TGCAGCGTTGCGAGGGACGGCTGGAACACTGAAGCTTTCTTT
>TRBJ2-1|NA|TRBV21-1|NA
CASSTPGHRPKNHSYNEQFF
TGTGCCAGCAGCACCCCGGGACACCGACCGAAGAACCACTCCTACAATGAGCAGTTCTTC
>TRBJ1-2|NA|TRBV9|NA
CASSVSIGKSGSYGYTF
TGTGCCAGCAGCGTTAGCATCGGGAAGTCAGGAAGCTATGGCTACACCTTC
>TRBJ2-1|NA|TRBV27|NA
CASSLYGVYEQFF
TGTGCCAGCAGTTTATACGGGGTCTATGAGCAGTTCTTC